This record covers a single T cell receptor (beta chain). The target of this receptor is not known. No base-level quality is on record; no much larger clone is a single base apart. The germline V gene supplies CDR1 LGHNT and CDR2 FRNRAP. The cysteine opens and the phenylalanine closes a CDR3 of 16 amino acids. Only the CDR3 DNA stays, 48 bases, in frame from base 1. V and J lose 0 bases and 4 bases, and a span of 14 bases separates them. This entry is derived from a study of sequential checkpoint blockade in melanoma (dated by TCRdb to the late 2010s). With regard to the full study: Patients were assigned by 1:1 randomization to either first-line nivolumab followed by ipilimumab (arm A) or ipilimumab followed by nivolumab (arm B). Maintenance nivolumab came after both trial sequences. TCRbeta immunosequencing was performed on DNA from 91 pretreatment melanoma tumor samples. For under 25 patients, matched tumor biopsies were taken both before treatment and at week 13, after single-agent nivolumab (arm A) or ipilimumab (arm B). Roughly three quarters of the matched pre- and post-treatment tumor biopsy pairs came from the same lesion.

The meaning of the sample's treatment or condition label: randomized to nivolumab then ipilimumab (arm A) or the reverse (arm B). Prior DNA-damaging chemotherapy had not been received by any trial patient. The samples were obtained from melanoma patients enrolled in CheckMate 064, an open-label, randomized phase II trial testing sequential checkpoint blockade. Tumor TCR sequencing used genomic DNA from formalin-fixed paraffin-embedded (FFPE) tissue samples. Beyond this particular receptor, the publication reports: Achieving clinical benefit was about 30 times more likely for patients whose tumor T-cell fraction and clonality increased by week 13. In the nivolumab-first arm (arm A), an association was found between pretreatment tumor TIL clonality and response (P = .04). Within-arm analyses of tumor T-cell fraction were limited by small sample sizes and reduced statistical power. Validation of the response-prediction model combining TCR metrics and mutation burden is needed in larger, independent patient cohorts. Tumor T-cell fraction and clonality were found to correlate with PD-L1 staining and CD8+ T-cell counts but not with mutational load.

The immunoSEQ Assay was used to immunosequence TCRbeta CDR3 regions from genomic DNA. Before high-throughput sequencing, the genomic DNA was amplified using bias-controlled multiplex PCR. The paper's processing steps were these. To quantify the absolute abundance of each unique TCRbeta CDR3 region, the sequences were collapsed and filtered. Clonality, defined as 1 minus Pielou's evenness, was calculated using productive rearrangements only. Tumor T-cell fraction was computed by normalizing TCRbeta template counts to usable DNA, estimated from several housekeeping genes. Clones with significantly greater frequencies in on-treatment versus baseline samples were identified using a previously published method. TCRdb took this table from immuneACCESS and kept in-frame rearrangements with V and J called. Such tables lack part of the clones; where checked against another copy, unresolved V genes explain under half of the gap, and the rest is unexplained. From that table come the V and J calls and clone size; the DNA was used to work out D and trimming. For this sample the table gives about 13,000 clones, of which roughly 27% were detected only once. The top ten constitute roughly 15% of the sample.

The material was tumor tissue (inferred from file names), obtained from a patient given nivolumab and ipilimumab in sequence. The TCR was taken from a human donor with melanoma. The chain employs TRBV12-5 and TRBJ2-3; D gene: possibly TRBD2, on 6 matching bases. The encoded CDR3 is CASGLVLEGHADTQYF. Here is the DNA: TGTGCTAGTGGTTTGGTACTGGAGGGGCACGCAGATACGCAGTATTTT.